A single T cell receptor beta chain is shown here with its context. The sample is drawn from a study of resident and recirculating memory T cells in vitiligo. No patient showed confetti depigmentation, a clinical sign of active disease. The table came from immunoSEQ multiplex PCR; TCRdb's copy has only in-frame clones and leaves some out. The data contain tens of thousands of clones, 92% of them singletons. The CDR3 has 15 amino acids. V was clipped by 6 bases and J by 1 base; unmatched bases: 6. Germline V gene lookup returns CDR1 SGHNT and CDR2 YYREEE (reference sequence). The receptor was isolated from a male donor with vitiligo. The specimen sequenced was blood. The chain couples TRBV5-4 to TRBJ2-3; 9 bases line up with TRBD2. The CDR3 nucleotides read TGTGCCAGCACCTCCTCTAGCGGGGGCACAGATACGCAGTATTTT. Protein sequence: CASTSSSGGTDTQYF.